The sequence of this TCR beta chain was determined in a study of cytomegalovirus exposure and HLA in healthy donors. Study results and limitations: Reportedly, HLA-A and HLA-B alleles of most subjects were accurately predicted from TCR beta. An analysis done earlier found most TCR beta V segments productive about 87% or about 30% of the time. Sequencing artifact likely explains a cluster of highly shared sequence variants.

13 Jbeta primers and 60 Vbeta primers were used for the PCR. The repertoire was sequenced with immunoSEQ multiplex PCR; TCRdb's copy has only in-frame clones and lacks some. Among roughly 140,000 clones listed, 70% to 80% were seen once. Regarding donors, all were healthy bone marrow donors. This clone has only a few counts. Its matching antigen is unknown. This CDR3 has 14 amino acids. V gave up 2 bases and J gave up 7 bases; unmatched junction bases: 5. CDR1 is SGHNT and CDR2 is YYREEE in the germline V gene (reference sequence). The sample consisted of PBMCs. The chain uses TRBV5-4 and TRBJ1-2; 10 bases agree with TRBD1. The receptor comes from a woman younger than 35 in good health and CMV-seropositive. CDR3 nucleotides: TGTGCCAGCAGCTTAGGACAGGGGGTTCGTGGCTACACCTTC. This translates into CASSLGQGVRGYTF.